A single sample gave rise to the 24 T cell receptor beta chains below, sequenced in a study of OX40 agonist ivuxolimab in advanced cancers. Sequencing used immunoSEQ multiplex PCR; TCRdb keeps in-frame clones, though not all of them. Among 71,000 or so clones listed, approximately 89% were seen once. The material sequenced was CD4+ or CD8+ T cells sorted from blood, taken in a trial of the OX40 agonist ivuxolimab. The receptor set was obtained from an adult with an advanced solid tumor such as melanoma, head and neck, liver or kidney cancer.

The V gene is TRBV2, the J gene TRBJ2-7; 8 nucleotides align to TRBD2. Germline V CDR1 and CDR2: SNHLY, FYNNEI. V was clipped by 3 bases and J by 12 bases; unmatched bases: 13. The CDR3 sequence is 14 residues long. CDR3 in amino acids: CASSDGDPTRGGYF. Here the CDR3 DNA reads TGTGCCAGCAGTGATGGGGACCCAACCCGGGGGGGGTACTTC.

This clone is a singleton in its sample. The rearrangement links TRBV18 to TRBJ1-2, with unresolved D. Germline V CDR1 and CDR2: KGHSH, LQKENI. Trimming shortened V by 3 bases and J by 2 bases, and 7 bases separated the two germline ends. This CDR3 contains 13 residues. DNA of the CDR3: TGTGCCAGCTCACCGGCTGCGAACTATGGCTACACCTTC. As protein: CASSPAANYGYTF. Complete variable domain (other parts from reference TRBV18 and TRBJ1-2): NAGVMQNPRHLVRRRGQEARLRCSPMKGHSHVYWYRQLPEEGLKFMVYLQKENIIDESGMPKERFSAEFPKEGPSILRIQQVVRGDSAAYFCASSPAANYGYTFGSGTRLTVV.

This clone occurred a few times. The CDR3 region has the DNA TGTGCCAGCACCCCCGGGACCGCGTCCTACGAGCAGTACTTC. As protein: CASTPGTASYEQYF. The J gene is TRBJ2-7, the V gene TRBV18, with D perhaps matching TRBD1 or TRBD2 (5 bases each). V was shortened by 8 bases and J by 1 base, with 15 bases between the two germline ends. Germline V gene data show CDR1 as KGHSH and CDR2 as LQKENI. The CDR3 covers 14 residues. The variable domain in full, completed from reference TRBV18 and TRBJ2-7, reads NAGVMQNPRHLVRRRGQEARLRCSPMKGHSHVYWYRQLPEEGLKFMVYLQKENIIDESGMPKERFSAEFPKEGPSILRIQQVVRGDSAAYFCASTPGTASYEQYFGPGTRLTVT.

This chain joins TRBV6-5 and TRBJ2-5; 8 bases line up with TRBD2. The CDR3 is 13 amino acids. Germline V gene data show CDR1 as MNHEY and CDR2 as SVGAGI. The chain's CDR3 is CASGREPQGEQYF. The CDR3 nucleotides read TGTGCGTCCGGGAGGGAGCCCCAAGGGGAGCAGTACTTC.

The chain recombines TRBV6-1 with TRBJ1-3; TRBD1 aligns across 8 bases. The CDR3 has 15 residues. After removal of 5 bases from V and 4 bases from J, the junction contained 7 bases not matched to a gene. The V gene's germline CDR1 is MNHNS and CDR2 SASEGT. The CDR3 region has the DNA TGTGCCAGCAGTCTGGACAGGGCAAGAGGAAACACCATATATTTT. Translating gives CASSLDRARGNTIYF.

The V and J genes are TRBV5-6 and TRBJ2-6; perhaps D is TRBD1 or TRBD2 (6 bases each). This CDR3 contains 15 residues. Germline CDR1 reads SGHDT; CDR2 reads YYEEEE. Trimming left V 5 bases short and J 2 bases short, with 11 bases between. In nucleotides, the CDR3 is TGTGCCAGCAGGATAAGGGGGGCTGGGGCCAACGTCCTGACTTTC. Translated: CASRIRGAGANVLTF.

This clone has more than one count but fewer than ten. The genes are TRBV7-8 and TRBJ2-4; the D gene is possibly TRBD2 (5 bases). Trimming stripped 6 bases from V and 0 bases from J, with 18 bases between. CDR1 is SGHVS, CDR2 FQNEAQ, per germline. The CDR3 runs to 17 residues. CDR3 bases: TGTGCCAGCAGTCTCGCGTGGGGAGAACTAGCCAAAAACATTCAGTACTTC. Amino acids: CASSLAWGELAKNIQYF.

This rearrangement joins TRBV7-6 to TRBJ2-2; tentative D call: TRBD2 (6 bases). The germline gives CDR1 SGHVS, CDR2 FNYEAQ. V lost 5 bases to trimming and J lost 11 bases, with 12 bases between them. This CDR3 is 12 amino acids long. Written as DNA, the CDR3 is TGTGCCAGCAGCCCGGTGGGGGGAGAGCTGTTTTTT. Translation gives CASSPVGGELFF.

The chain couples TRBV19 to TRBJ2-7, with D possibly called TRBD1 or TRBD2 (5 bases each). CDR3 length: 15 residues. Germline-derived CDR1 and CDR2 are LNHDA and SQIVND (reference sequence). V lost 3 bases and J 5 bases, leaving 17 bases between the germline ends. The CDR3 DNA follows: TGTGCCAGTAGTATGGTGAGGGGCGAGGGCGACGAGCAGTACTTC. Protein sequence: CASSMVRGEGDEQYF.

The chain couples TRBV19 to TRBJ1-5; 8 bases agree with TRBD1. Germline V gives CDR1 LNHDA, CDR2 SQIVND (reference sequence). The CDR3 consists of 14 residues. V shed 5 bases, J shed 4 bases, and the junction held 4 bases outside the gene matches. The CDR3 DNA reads TGTGCCAGTAGTGGACGACAGGGGAATCAGCCCCAGCATTTT. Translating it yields CASSGRQGNQPQHF.

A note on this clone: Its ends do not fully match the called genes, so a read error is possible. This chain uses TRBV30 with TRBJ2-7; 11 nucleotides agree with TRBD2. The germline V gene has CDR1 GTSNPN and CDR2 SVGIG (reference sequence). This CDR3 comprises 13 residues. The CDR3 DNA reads TGTGCCTGGAGTGCCCCCCCCACTAGCGGGAGTATATTC. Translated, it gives CAWSAPPTSGSIF.

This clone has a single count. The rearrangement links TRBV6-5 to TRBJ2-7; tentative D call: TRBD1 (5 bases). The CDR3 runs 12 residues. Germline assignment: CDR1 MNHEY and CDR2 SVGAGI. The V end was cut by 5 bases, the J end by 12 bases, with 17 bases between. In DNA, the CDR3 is TGTGCCAGCAGTCCAACCGGACAATCCCGGTACTTC. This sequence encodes CASSPTGQSRYF.

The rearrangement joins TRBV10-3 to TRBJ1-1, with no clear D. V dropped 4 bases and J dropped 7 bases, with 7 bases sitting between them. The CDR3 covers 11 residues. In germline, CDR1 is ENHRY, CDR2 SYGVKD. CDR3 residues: CAISAEDEAFF. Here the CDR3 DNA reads TGTGCCATCAGTGCAGAAGATGAAGCTTTCTTT.

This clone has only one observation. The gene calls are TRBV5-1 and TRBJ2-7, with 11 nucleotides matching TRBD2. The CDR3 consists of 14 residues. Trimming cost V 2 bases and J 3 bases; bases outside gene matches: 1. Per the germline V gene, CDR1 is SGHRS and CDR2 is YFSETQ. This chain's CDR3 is CASSFTSGSYEQYF. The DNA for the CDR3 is TGCGCCAGCAGCTTTACTAGCGGGAGCTACGAGCAGTACTTC.

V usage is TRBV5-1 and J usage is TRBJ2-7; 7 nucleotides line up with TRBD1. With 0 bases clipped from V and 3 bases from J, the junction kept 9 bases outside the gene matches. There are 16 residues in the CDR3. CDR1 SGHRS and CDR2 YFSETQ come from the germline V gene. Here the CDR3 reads CASSLAGRDSRYEQYF. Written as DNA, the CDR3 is TGCGCCAGCAGCTTGGCCGGCAGGGACAGCCGCTACGAGCAGTACTTC.

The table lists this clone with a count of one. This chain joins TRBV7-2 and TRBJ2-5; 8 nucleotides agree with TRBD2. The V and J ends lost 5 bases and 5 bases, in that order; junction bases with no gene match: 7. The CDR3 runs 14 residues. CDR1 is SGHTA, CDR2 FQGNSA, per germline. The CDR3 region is CASSPGLAVETQYF. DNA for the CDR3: TGTGCCAGCAGCCCAGGACTAGCCGTGGAGACCCAGTACTTC.

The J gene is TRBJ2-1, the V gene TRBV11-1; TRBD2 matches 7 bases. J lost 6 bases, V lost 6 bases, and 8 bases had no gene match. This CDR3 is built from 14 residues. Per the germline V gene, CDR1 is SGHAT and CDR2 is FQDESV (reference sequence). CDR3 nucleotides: TGTGCCAGCAGGCGCGGGAGTCCCGGCAATGAGCAGTTCTTC. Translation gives CASRRGSPGNEQFF. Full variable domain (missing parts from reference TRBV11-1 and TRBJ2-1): EAEVAQSPRYKITEKSQAVAFWCDPISGHATLYWYRQILGQGPELLVQFQDESVVDDSQLPKDRFSAERLKGVDSTLKIQPAELGDSAMYLCASRRGSPGNEQFFGPGTRLTVL.

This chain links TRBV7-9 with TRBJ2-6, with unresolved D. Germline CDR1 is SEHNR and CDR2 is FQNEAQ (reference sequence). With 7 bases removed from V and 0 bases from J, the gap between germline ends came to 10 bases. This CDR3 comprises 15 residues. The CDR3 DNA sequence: TGTGCCAGCACCGAGAGGAACTCTGGGGCCAACGTCCTGACTTTC. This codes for CASTERNSGANVLTF.

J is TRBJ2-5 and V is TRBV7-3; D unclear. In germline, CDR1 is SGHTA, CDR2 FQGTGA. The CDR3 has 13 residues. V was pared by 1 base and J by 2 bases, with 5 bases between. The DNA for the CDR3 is TGTGCCAGCAGCTTAATTGTTCAAGAGACCCAGTACTTC. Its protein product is CASSLIVQETQYF.

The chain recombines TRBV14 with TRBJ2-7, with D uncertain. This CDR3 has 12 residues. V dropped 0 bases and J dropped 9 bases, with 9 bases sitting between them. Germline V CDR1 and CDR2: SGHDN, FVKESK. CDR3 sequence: CASSQDHLWQYF. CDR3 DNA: TGTGCCAGCAGCCAAGATCATCTTTGGCAGTACTTC.

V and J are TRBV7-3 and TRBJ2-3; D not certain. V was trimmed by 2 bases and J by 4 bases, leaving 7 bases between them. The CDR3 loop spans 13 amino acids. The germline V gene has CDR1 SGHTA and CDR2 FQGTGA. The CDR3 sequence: CASSLAFSDTQYF. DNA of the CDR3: TGTGCCAGCAGCTTAGCTTTCTCAGATACGCAGTATTTT.

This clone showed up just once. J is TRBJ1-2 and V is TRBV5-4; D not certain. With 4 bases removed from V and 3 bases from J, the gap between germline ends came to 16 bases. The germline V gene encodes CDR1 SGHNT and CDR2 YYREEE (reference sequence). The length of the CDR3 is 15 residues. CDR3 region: CASSPDLRTDYGYTF. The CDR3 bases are TGTGCCAGCAGCCCGGACTTACGGACGGACTATGGCTACACCTTC. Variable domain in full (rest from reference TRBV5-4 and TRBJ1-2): ETGVTQSPTHLIKTRGQQVTLRCSSQSGHNTVSWYQQALGQGPQFIFQYYREEENGRGNFPPRFSGLQFPNYSSELNVNALELDDSALYLCASSPDLRTDYGYTFGSGTRLTVV.

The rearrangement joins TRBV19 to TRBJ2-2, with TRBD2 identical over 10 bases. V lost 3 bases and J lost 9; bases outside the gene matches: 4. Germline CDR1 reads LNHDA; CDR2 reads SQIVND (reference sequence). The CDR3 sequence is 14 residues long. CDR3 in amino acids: CASSISGGTRELFF. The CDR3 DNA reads TGTGCCAGTAGTATTAGCGGGGGGACCCGGGAGCTGTTTTTT.

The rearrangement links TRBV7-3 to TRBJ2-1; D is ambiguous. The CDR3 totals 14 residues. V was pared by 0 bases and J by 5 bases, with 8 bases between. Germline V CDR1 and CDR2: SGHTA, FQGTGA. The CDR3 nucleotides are TGTGCCAGCAGCTTAACCCATGGCGACAATGAGCAGTTCTTC. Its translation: CASSLTHGDNEQFF.